The 27 T cell receptor beta chains below all came from one sample that was sequenced in a study of shared clonotypes between healthy human individuals. Assay: immunoSEQ multiplex PCR; the TCRdb copy retains only in-frame clones and omits some. This sample has approximately 88,000 clones, with 68% found just once. The sample was memory CD8+ T cells sorted from blood. The subset is: CD45RO+ cells pooled with CCR7-negative TemRA cells. These receptors all stem from a man aged 25-40 years in good health.

This clone is termed medium-sized (0.01 to 0.1%). The chain combines TRBV2 with TRBJ1-1; weak D call: TRBD1 (6 bases). The CDR3 length is 14 residues. V was pared by 6 bases and J by 1 base, with 12 bases between. The germline V gene encodes CDR1 SNHLY and CDR2 FYNNEI. The chain's CDR3 is CASRSTGKNTEAFF. CDR3 bases: TGTGCCAGCAGATCTACAGGGAAGAACACTGAAGCTTTCTTT.

This clone was observed a single time. Other DNA sequences from this sample encode an identical CDR3 as well. The chain links TRBV4-1 to TRBJ2-3, with 10 bases identical to TRBD2. The CDR3 has 15 residues. Germline CDR1 and CDR2: MGHRA and YSYEKL. Trimming took 4 bases from V and 1 from J; bases not matched to a gene: 2. CDR3 DNA sequence: TGCGCCAGCAGCCCGAGCGGGAGGGGCACAGATACGCAGTATTTT. It yields the protein CASSPSGRGTDTQYF.

J is TRBJ1-4 and V is TRBV6-1, with D possibly TRBD1 on 5 matching bases. CDR1 and CDR2 (germline): MNHNS, SASEGT. V was shortened by 3 bases and J by 8 bases, with 10 bases between the two germline ends. This CDR3 is 13 amino acids long. The DNA for the CDR3 is TGTGCCAGCAGTGACCAGGGAAGAGAAAAACTGTTTTTT. It is translated as CASSDQGREKLFF.

This clone came up once. The chain employs TRBV5-1 and TRBJ2-2, with a tentative D call TRBD2 (5 bases). Germline values: CDR1 SGHRS, CDR2 YFSETQ. There are 16 residues in the CDR3. The ends were cut back, 0 bases at V and 7 bases at J, with 16 bases in the middle. As DNA, the CDR3 is TGCGCCAGCAGCTTGGGGGTAGCGTGGAATAACGGGGAGCTGTTTTTT. It translates to CASSLGVAWNNGELFF.

The rearrangement uses TRBV19 and TRBJ2-6, with 12 bases that match TRBD2. In germline, CDR1 is LNHDA, CDR2 SQIVND (reference sequence). Trimming at V came to 7 bases and at J to 3 bases, leaving 7 bases not matched to a gene. This CDR3 is 17 amino acids long. Written as DNA, the CDR3 is TGTGCCAGTACCCATCTAGCGGGAGGGCGTGGGGCCAACGTCCTGACTTTC. Translated: CASTHLAGGRGANVLTF.

The chain carries TRBV5-8 and TRBJ2-1; 7 nucleotides agree with TRBD2. V lost 2 bases, J lost 3 bases, and 5 bases stayed unmatched. CDR3 size: 15 residues. Germline lookup yields CDR1 SGHTS and CDR2 YDEGEE. The CDR3 reads CASSLRGGSYNEQFF. CDR3 nucleotide sequence: TGTGCCAGCAGCTTACGGGGCGGGAGCTACAATGAGCAGTTCTTC. The complete variable domain, with remaining parts taken from reference TRBV5-8 and TRBJ2-1, reads EAGVTQSPTHLIKTRGQQATLRCSPISGHTSVYWYQQALGLGLQFLLWYDEGEERNRGNFPPRFSGRQFPNYSSELNVNALELEDSALYLCASSLRGGSYNEQFFGPGTRLTVL.

The chain employs TRBV23-1 and TRBJ2-5; D unresolved. TRBV23-1 is assigned to the ORF class and has an uncertain function. With 8 bases removed from V and 2 bases from J, the gap between germline ends came to 12 bases. The CDR3 contains 13 residues. CDR3 DNA: TGCGCCAGCCTTGATCAGAAGCAAGAGACCCAGTACTTC. Protein product: CASLDQKQETQYF.

The J gene is TRBJ1-2, the V gene TRBV4-3; D call uncertain. The CDR3 extends over 13 amino acids. The V end lost 2 bases, the J end lost 6 bases, and 10 bases lay between the germline ends. Germline CDR1 LGHNA, CDR2 YSLEER. The CDR3 protein is CASSQRQDDGYTF. As DNA, the CDR3 is TGCGCCAGCAGCCAAAGGCAGGATGATGGCTACACCTTC.

CDR3 coding DNA: TGTGCCTGGAGAGCAAGCGAAACCTACGAGCAGTACTTC. This encodes CAWRASETYEQYF. The rearrangement joins TRBV30 to TRBJ2-7; D ambiguous. The germline V gene has CDR1 GTSNPN and CDR2 SVGIG (reference sequence). The germline V and J ends were trimmed by 3 bases and 2 bases, with 11 bases remaining between them. This CDR3 contains 13 residues.

The rearrangement uses TRBV18 and TRBJ1-5, with no clear D. Germline loops: CDR1 KGHSH, CDR2 LQKENI. Deletions cut 5 bases from V and 2 bases from J, with 13 bases between. The CDR3 extends over 15 amino acids. CDR3 in amino acids: CASSVDPEGNQPQHF. In DNA form, the CDR3 reads TGTGCCAGCTCAGTGGACCCCGAGGGCAATCAGCCCCAGCATTTT.

The CDR3 region has the DNA TGCGCCAGCAGCTCCACCCCGATGCTAGCGGGAGCTTTCTACGAGCAGTACTTC. This translates into CASSSTPMLAGAFYEQYF. The rearrangement links TRBV5-1 to TRBJ2-7; 10 bases are shared with TRBD2. This CDR3 region has 18 residues. Germline CDR1 is SGHRS and CDR2 is YFSETQ. J gave up 3 bases and V 3 bases, and 15 bases lay outside the gene matches.

The rearrangement joins TRBV28 to TRBJ2-2; no clear D. Trimming removed 5 bases at V and 1 base at J, with 14 bases between. Germline assignment: CDR1 MDHEN and CDR2 SYDVKM. The length of the CDR3 is 16 residues. In nucleotides, the CDR3 is TGTGCCAGCAGTCCTCAGTACACCGTGAACACCGGGGAGCTGTTTTTT. Amino acids: CASSPQYTVNTGELFF.

The rearrangement links TRBV29-1 to TRBJ2-5; 7 bases line up with TRBD1. This CDR3 spans 16 amino acids. V lost 1 base, J lost 1 base, and 9 bases stayed unmatched. The V gene's germline CDR1 is SQVTM and CDR2 ANQGSEA. This chain's CDR3 is CSVEGGPGGAQETQYF. CDR3 sequence (DNA): TGCAGCGTTGAAGGTGGGCCAGGGGGAGCCCAAGAGACCCAGTACTTC.

This rearrangement joins TRBV10-3 to TRBJ2-1; 7 bases line up with TRBD2. Per germline, CDR1 ENHRY and CDR2 SYGVKD. The V gene end was trimmed by 2 bases and the J gene end by 3 bases; junction bases not matched to a gene: 7. The CDR3 totals 16 residues. Here the CDR3 DNA reads TGTGCCATCAGTGAGGGGTATCTAGCGGTCTACAATGAGCAGTTCTTC. This translates into CAISEGYLAVYNEQFF.

The V and J genes are TRBV5-5 and TRBJ2-3, with 7 bases identical to TRBD1. CDR1 is SGHKS and CDR2 is YYEKEE in the germline V gene (reference sequence). The CDR3 consists of 15 residues. V shed 3 bases, J shed 4 bases, and the junction held 8 bases outside the gene matches. CDR3 coding DNA: TGTGCCAGCAGCTCGACAGGGAAAATGGCAGATACGCAGTATTTT. The encoded protein is CASSSTGKMADTQYF.

This chain links TRBV7-8 with TRBJ2-7; tentatively, D is TRBD1 (5 bases). This CDR3 has 15 amino acids. V lost 1 base, J lost 2 bases, and 12 bases lay in between. Germline CDR1 and CDR2: SGHVS and FQNEAQ. CDR3 residues: CASSLGPTAAYEQYF. CDR3 DNA sequence: TGTGCCAGCAGCTTAGGGCCGACAGCCGCCTACGAGCAGTACTTC.

This clone was detected only a few times. V gene TRBV9 combines with J gene TRBJ2-2; perhaps TRBD2 as D (6 bases). The V and J ends lost 4 bases and 11 bases respectively, with 15 bases between them. CDR1 and CDR2 (germline): SGDLS, YYNGEE. The CDR3 is 13 residues long. The CDR3, as DNA: TGTGCCAGCAGCTCACGAACGGGACTCGAGCTGTTTTTT. Amino acid sequence: CASSSRTGLELFF.

The chain links TRBV10-1 to TRBJ1-4, with D unclear. This CDR3 spans 15 amino acids. Germline-derived CDR1 and CDR2 are WNHNN and SYGVQD (reference sequence). The ends were cut back, 8 bases at V and 3 bases at J, with 16 bases in the middle. CDR3: CASDISGGANEKLFF. For the CDR3, the DNA is TGCGCCAGCGATATCTCAGGCGGGGCTAATGAAAAACTGTTTTTT.

The V and J genes are TRBV2 and TRBJ2-7; possible D gene TRBD1, 5 bases. This CDR3 is built from 13 residues. The germline V gene has CDR1 SNHLY and CDR2 FYNNEI. The V end lost 8 bases, the J end lost 2 bases, and 13 bases lay between the germline ends. Written as DNA, the CDR3 is TGTGCCAGCCGTTGGCAGGGTCCCTACGAGCAGTACTTC. Translating it yields CASRWQGPYEQYF.

There are a few counts of this clone. The chain is built from TRBV28 and TRBJ2-1, with 7 bases that match TRBD1. J lost 5 bases, V lost 5 bases, and 12 bases had no gene match. Germline CDR1 MDHEN, CDR2 SYDVKM. The CDR3 runs to 16 residues. Written as DNA, the CDR3 is TGTGCCAGCAGTATAACAGCCGGGACAGCAGACAATGAGCAGTTCTTC. Translating gives CASSITAGTADNEQFF.

Concerning this clone itself: This sequence may be a read error, since a much larger clone differs from it by one base. The V and J genes are TRBV5-8 and TRBJ1-5; a possible D gene is TRBD1 (5 bases). Germline V lookup: CDR1 SGHTS, CDR2 YDEGEE. Trimming left V 4 bases short and J 1 base short, with 12 bases between. The CDR3 totals 15 residues. As DNA, the CDR3 is TGTGCCAGCAGCCAAGATGCAGGGAGCAATCAGCCCCAGCATTTT. Translation gives CASSQDAGSNQPQHF.

This clone came up a few times. The chain links TRBV19 to TRBJ2-2; D unresolved. The V and J ends lost 4 bases and 4 bases respectively, with 10 bases between them. The V gene's germline CDR1 is LNHDA and CDR2 SQIVND (reference sequence). The CDR3 totals 14 residues. The CDR3 protein is CASSTQEATGELFF. As DNA, the CDR3 is TGTGCCAGTAGTACTCAGGAAGCCACCGGGGAGCTGTTTTTT.

CDR3 protein: CASSLLGTGNIGGPYEQYF. CDR3 bases: TGCGCCAGCAGCTTGTTGGGGACAGGGAACATTGGAGGACCCTACGAGCAGTACTTC. The V and J genes are TRBV5-1 and TRBJ2-7; 9 bases align to TRBD1. The CDR3 covers 19 residues. V was pared by 1 base and J by 2 bases, with 16 bases of the junction left unmatched. The germline CDR1 and CDR2 sequences are SGHRS and YFSETQ.

This chain links TRBV4-1 with TRBJ1-2; D perhaps matches TRBD1 (5 bases). V was pared by 4 bases and J by 3 bases, with 15 bases between. CDR3 length: 15 amino acids. The germline V gene encodes CDR1 MGHRA and CDR2 YSYEKL. The CDR3 region has the DNA TGCGCCAGCAGCCCGAACTCTGGGGACCACTATGGCTACACCTTC. Amino acid sequence: CASSPNSGDHYGYTF.

This clone was counted between two and nine times. This chain links TRBV5-1 with TRBJ2-4, with 9 bases that match TRBD1. The CDR3 is 16 amino acids. Germline trimming cut 0 bases from V and 2 bases from J; bases unmatched to any gene: 3. Germline-derived CDR1 and CDR2 are SGHRS and YFSETQ. The CDR3 nucleotides read TGCGCCAGCAGCTTGGGGGACAGGGAGACCAAAAACATTCAGTACTTC. Its protein product is CASSLGDRETKNIQYF.

V gene TRBV11-2 combines with J gene TRBJ2-1; a weak D match, TRBD2 (5 bases). The CDR3 totals 12 residues. V lost 4 bases to trimming and J lost 6 bases, with 7 bases between them. CDR1 SGHAT and CDR2 FQNNGV come from the germline V gene. Written as DNA, the CDR3 is TGTGCCAGCAGCTACGGACTCAATGAGCAGTTCTTC. Translating gives CASSYGLNEQFF.

The rearrangement joins TRBV6-1 to TRBJ1-5; D ambiguous. Trimming left V 5 bases short and J 4 bases short, with 6 bases between. The V gene's germline CDR1 is MNHNS and CDR2 SASEGT. The CDR3 runs to 12 residues. CDR3 DNA: TGTGCCAGCAGTCGGGATAATCAGCCCCAGCATTTT. Its translation: CASSRDNQPQHF.